This T cell receptor (beta chain) was profiled in a study of human T cells and chemical hapten exposure. The time point denotes: patch test 1, 2 weeks after DPC sensitization. The treatment here: therapeutic diphenylcyclopropenone sensitization with weekly scalp DPC. TCRdb analysed the RACE reads with MiXCR anew, one entry per CDR3 protein. The sample has around 150,000 distinct CDR3 sequences; around 15% are singletons. V was clipped by 1 base and J by 4 bases, with 6 bases between them. The CDR3 is 13 amino acids. The input for sequencing was whole blood, taken in connection with sensitization to the hapten diphenylcyclopropenone (DPC). The source is a woman under 40 with alopecia areata. Some clones in this sample may be carry-over from other donors' samples. This chain uses TRBV12-3 or TRBV12-4 with TRBJ2-3, with D unresolved. The CDR3 bases are TGTGCCAGCAGTTTAGGGTCCCCAGATACGCAGTATTTT. This translates into CASSLGSPDTQYF.